This T cell receptor beta chain was documented in a study of blood T cell repertoires in COVID-19. For the study at large: Specimens from acute and convalescent COVID-19 originated in the United States, Italy and Spain.

In the authors' methods: Cell counts per sample came from amplifying reference gene primers. The repertoire was sequenced with immunoSEQ multiplex PCR; TCRdb's copy has only in-frame clones and lacks some. For V, J and clone size, that table is used; D and trimming come from the DNA. Here the sample spans 65,000 to 75,000 clones, about nine tenths being singletons. Germline CDR1 reads MNHEY; CDR2 reads SVGAGI. The CDR3 totals 15 residues. With 7 bases removed from V and 2 bases from J, the gap between germline ends came to 17 bases. The TCR was taken from a woman of 80 years or more with active or convalescent COVID-19. The chain links TRBV6-5 to TRBJ1-1, with D possibly matching TRBD1 (6 bases). The specimen sequenced was peripheral blood. CDR3 residues: CASILNRVLNTEAFF. In DNA form, the CDR3 reads TGTGCCAGCATCCTAAACAGGGTTTTAAACACTGAAGCTTTCTTT.